This record concerns one TCR beta chain sequence. Antigen specificity is unknown. This CDR3 region has 12 residues. The germline V and J ends were trimmed by 6 bases and 3 bases, with 12 bases remaining between them. Germline assignment: CDR1 SQVTM and CDR2 ANQGSEA. Profiled with immunoSEQ multiplex PCR; TCRdb holds only in-frame clones, not every one. The table lists a few hundred thousand clones, around 89% of them singletons, with approximately 4% in the top ten. This record belongs to a study of Ad26.COV2.S vaccination and SARS-CoV-2 variants. Study results and caveats: Comparability of non-spike TCR breadth was observed across vaccine and placebo recipients. Total T cell responses were possibly underestimated by TCR breadth and depth analyses. Once vaccination had occurred, spike-specific CD8+ and CD4+ T cell responses reportedly showed substantial breadth.

Treatment given: roughly 18 received Ad26.COV2.S at low or high dose, single or two shots; about 5 received placebo; per-sample allocation not given. Sampling happened 63 days after the first vaccine or placebo injection. The vaccine delivered Wuhan-strain SARS-CoV-2 spike through an Ad26 vector. This clonotype was obtained from a person aged 18-60 years who received the Ad26.COV2.S COVID-19 vaccine or a placebo. The sample consisted of peripheral blood, taken in a trial of Ad26.COV2.S vaccine versus placebo. The V and J genes are TRBV29-1 and TRBJ2-7; D remains unclear. The CDR3, as DNA: TGCAGCGTACAGTCCCAAGGCTACGAGCAGTACTTC. Protein: CSVQSQGYEQYF.